Below, 6 T cell receptor beta chains from the same sample are listed, as sequenced in a study of T cells in women clearing cervical HPV infection. TCRdb's table, derived via immunoSEQ multiplex PCR, lists solely in-frame clones and lacks some. This listing includes fewer than 40,000 clones. Material: blood buffy coat. These receptors were obtained from a woman between 18 and 75 years old with a cervical HPV16 infection that either progressed to CIN3+ or cleared (not recorded which).

As concerns this clone: The read ends 3 residues early relative to the CDR3; the germline J gene fills the gap. The chain has TRBV5-1 and TRBJ1-2, with 7 bases lining up with TRBD1. In germline, CDR1 is SGHRS, CDR2 YFSETQ. The CDR3 is 13 residues long. The CDR3 sequence is CASSLAGTDYYTF. The CDR3 bases that were read are TGCGCCAGCAGCTTGGCCGGGACAGATTAC.

On this clone itself: The CDR3 extends 3 residues past the end of the read, so its final part is completed from the germline J gene. This chain joins TRBV5-1 and TRBJ2-4; no clear D gene. CDR1 and CDR2 (germline): SGHRS, YFSETQ. The CDR3 totals 14 residues. The V and J ends lost 3 bases and 6 bases respectively, with 13 bases between them. The covered CDR3 bases are TGCGCCAGCAGCTCACAAAACGCAGTAAACATT. This gives the protein CASSSQNAVNI. In full, the CDR3 reads CASSSQNAVNIQYF.

The DNA read from the CDR3 is TGTGCCAGTAGTATATGGCAGGGAAGCTCTGGGGCCAACGTC. Protein: CASSIWQGSSGANV. The entire CDR3 protein is CASSIWQGSSGANVLTF. The rearrangement joins TRBV19 to TRBJ2-6; D is possibly TRBD1 (5 bases). The read terminates 3 residues ahead of where the CDR3 ends, so the germline J gene completes it. This CDR3 has 17 residues. CDR1 is LNHDA, CDR2 SQIVND, per germline (reference sequence). Trimming left V 2 bases short and J 0 bases short, with 11 bases between.

For this clone: Read coverage stops 3 residues before the CDR3 terminus; the germline J gene supplies the remainder. V usage is TRBV6-2 or TRBV6-3 and J usage is TRBJ2-1, with 8 bases aligning to TRBD1. This CDR3 has 15 residues. Germline V gene sequence: CDR1 MNHEY, CDR2 SVGEGT. Germline trimming cut 2 bases from V and 3 bases from J; bases unmatched to any gene: 3. CDR3 amino acids: CASSYPGGDYNEQFF. CDR3 DNA, as far as it was read: TGTGCCAGCAGTTACCCAGGGGGCGACTACAATGAG.

Comment on this clone: The read terminates 3 residues ahead of where the CDR3 ends, so the germline J gene completes it. J is TRBJ1-3 and V is TRBV5-1; no firm D call. The germline V gene encodes CDR1 SGHRS and CDR2 YFSETQ. This CDR3 spans 15 amino acids. Trimming left V 0 bases short and J 0 bases short, with 7 bases between. The CDR3 DNA, read in part, is TGCGCCAGCAGCTTGGGATCCAGCTCTGGAAACACC. This sequence encodes CASSLGSSSGNT. The full CDR3 sequence reads CASSLGSSSGNTIYF. Full variable domain (outside the CDR3, taken from reference TRBV5-1 and TRBJ1-3): KAGVTQTPRYLIKTRGQQVTLSCSPISGHRSVSWYQQTPGQGLQFLFEYFSETQRNKGNFPGRFSGRQFSNSRSEMNVSTLELGDSALYLCASSLGSSSGNTIYFGEGSWLTVV.

Notes on this clone: The sequenced fragment ends 3 residues before the CDR3 boundary, so the rest is inferred from the germline J gene. The V call is TRBV20-1, the J call TRBJ1-5, with D hard to call. Trimming cost V 5 bases and J 5 bases, with 16 bases left between them. The CDR3 has 14 amino acids. Germline CDR1 is DFQATT and CDR2 is SNEGSKA (reference sequence). Here the CDR3 reads CSASPPGLHQPQHF. The sequenced part of the CDR3 DNA is TGCAGTGCTTCGCCCCCGGGTCTCCATCAGCCC.